The clone carrying this T cell receptor beta chain was counted many times. What it binds is unknown. RNA transcripts were the template, and TCR beta CDR3 regions were amplified from them. First-round RT-PCR employed HTBI primers, with a second-round multiplex PCR after it. MiXCR was run by TCRdb on the multiplex PCR reads, yielding one entry per CDR3 protein. The repertoire holds 350,000 to 400,000 distinct CDR3 sequences, with approximately 16% as singletons. These data are taken from a study of Graves' ophthalmopathy and Graves' hyperthyroidism. Findings and caveats of the study: The study's model predicted ophthalmopathy progression at about 68% sensitivity and 72.22% specificity.

The CDR3 covers 15 residues. J was trimmed by 6 bases and V by 6 bases; bases with no gene match: 8. The sample taken for sequencing was peripheral blood. The origin of this receptor is a woman aged 18-29 years with Graves' ophthalmopathy. This sequence joins TRBV12-3 or TRBV12-4 and TRBJ2-4; 10 positions agree with TRBD1. The CDR3 is CASSRRDRGGNIQYF. The CDR3 coding sequence is TGTGCCAGCAGCCGGAGGGACAGGGGAGGAAACATTCAGTACTTC.